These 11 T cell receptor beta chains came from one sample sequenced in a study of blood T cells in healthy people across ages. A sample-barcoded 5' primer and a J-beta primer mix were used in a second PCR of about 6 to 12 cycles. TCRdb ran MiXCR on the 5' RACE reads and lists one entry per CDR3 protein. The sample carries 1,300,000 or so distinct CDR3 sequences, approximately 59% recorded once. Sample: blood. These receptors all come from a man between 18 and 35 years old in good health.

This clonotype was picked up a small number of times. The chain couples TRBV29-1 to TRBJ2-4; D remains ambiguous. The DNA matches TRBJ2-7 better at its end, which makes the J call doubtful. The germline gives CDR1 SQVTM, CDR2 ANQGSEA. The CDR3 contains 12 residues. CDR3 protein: CSVGQEPYEQYF. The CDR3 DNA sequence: TGCAGCGTTGGGCAGGAACCCTACGAGCAGTACTTC.

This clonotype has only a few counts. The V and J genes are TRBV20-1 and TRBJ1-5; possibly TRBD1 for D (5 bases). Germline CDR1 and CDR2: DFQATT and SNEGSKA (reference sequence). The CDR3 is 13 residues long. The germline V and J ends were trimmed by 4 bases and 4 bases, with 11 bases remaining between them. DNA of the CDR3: TGCAGTGCTACTGGGGGACCGAATCAGCCCCAGCATTTT. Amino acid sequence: CSATGGPNQPQHF.

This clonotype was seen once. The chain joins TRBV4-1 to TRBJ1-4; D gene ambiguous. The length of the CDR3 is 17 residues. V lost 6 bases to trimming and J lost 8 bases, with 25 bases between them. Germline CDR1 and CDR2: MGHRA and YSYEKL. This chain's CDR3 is CASRDLYVGTFEEKLFF. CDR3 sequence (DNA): TGCGCCAGCAGAGACCTCTACGTCGGCACCTTCGAGGAAAAACTGTTTTTT.

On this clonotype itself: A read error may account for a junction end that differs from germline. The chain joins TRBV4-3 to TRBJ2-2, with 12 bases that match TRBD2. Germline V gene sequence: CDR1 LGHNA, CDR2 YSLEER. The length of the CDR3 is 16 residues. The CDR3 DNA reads TGCACCAGCAGCCAAGATCCTAGCGGGGGGGCCGGGGAGCTGTTTTTT. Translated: CTSSQDPSGGAGELFF.

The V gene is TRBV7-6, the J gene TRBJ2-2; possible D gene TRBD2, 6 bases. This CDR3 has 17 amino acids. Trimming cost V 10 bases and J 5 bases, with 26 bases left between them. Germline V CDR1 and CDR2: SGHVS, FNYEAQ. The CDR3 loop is CATFPNLGQAGTGELFF. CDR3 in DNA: TGTGCCACCTTCCCCAACTTGGGGCAGGCGGGAACCGGGGAGCTGTTTTTT. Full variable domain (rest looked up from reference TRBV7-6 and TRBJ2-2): GAGVSQSPRYKVTKRGQDVALRCDPISGHVSLYWYRQALGQGPEFLTYFNYEAQQDKSGLPNDRFSAERPEGSISTLTIQRTEQRDSAMYRCATFPNLGQAGTGELFFGEGSRLTVL.

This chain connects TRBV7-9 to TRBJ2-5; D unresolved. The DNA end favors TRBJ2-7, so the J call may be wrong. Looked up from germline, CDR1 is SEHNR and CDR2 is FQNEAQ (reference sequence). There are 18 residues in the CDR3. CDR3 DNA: TGTGCCAGCAGCACGCCTTGGGCTACGTCTCACGGAGCCTACGAGCAGTACTTC. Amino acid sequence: CASSTPWATSHGAYEQYF.

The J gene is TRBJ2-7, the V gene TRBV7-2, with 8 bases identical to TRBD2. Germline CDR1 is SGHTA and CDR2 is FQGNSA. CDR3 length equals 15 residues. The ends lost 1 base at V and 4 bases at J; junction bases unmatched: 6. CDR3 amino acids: CASSLGSGDAYEQYF. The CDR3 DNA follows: TGTGCCAGCAGCTTAGGTAGCGGGGACGCATACGAGCAGTACTTC.

The CDR3 is CASSLSGRAREAFF. The CDR3 coding sequence is TGTGCCAGCAGTTTGTCAGGTAGGGCGCGTGAAGCTTTCTTT. V and J are TRBV12-3 or TRBV12-4 and TRBJ1-1; D ambiguous. V shed 3 bases and J shed 7 bases, with 15 bases lying between them. This CDR3 has 14 residues.

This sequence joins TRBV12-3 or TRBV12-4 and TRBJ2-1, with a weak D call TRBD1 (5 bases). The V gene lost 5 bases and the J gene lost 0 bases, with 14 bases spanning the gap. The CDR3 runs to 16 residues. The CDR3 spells CASSPPGLSSYNEQFF. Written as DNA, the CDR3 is TGTGCCAGCAGTCCACCAGGGTTGTCCTCCTACAATGAGCAGTTCTTC.

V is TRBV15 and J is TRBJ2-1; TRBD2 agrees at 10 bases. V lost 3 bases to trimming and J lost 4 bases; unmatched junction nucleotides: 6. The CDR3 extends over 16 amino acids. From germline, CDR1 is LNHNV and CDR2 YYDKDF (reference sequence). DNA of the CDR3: TGTGCCACCAGCAGTATACTAGCGGGATCGTACAATGAGCAGTTCTTC. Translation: CATSSILAGSYNEQFF.

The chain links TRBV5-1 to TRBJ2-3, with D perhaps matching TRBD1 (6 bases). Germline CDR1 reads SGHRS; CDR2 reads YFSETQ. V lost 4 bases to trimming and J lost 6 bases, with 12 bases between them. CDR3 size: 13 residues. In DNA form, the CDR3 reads TGCGCCAGCAGCAACCGACAGGCGGATACGCAGTATTTT. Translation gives CASSNRQADTQYF.